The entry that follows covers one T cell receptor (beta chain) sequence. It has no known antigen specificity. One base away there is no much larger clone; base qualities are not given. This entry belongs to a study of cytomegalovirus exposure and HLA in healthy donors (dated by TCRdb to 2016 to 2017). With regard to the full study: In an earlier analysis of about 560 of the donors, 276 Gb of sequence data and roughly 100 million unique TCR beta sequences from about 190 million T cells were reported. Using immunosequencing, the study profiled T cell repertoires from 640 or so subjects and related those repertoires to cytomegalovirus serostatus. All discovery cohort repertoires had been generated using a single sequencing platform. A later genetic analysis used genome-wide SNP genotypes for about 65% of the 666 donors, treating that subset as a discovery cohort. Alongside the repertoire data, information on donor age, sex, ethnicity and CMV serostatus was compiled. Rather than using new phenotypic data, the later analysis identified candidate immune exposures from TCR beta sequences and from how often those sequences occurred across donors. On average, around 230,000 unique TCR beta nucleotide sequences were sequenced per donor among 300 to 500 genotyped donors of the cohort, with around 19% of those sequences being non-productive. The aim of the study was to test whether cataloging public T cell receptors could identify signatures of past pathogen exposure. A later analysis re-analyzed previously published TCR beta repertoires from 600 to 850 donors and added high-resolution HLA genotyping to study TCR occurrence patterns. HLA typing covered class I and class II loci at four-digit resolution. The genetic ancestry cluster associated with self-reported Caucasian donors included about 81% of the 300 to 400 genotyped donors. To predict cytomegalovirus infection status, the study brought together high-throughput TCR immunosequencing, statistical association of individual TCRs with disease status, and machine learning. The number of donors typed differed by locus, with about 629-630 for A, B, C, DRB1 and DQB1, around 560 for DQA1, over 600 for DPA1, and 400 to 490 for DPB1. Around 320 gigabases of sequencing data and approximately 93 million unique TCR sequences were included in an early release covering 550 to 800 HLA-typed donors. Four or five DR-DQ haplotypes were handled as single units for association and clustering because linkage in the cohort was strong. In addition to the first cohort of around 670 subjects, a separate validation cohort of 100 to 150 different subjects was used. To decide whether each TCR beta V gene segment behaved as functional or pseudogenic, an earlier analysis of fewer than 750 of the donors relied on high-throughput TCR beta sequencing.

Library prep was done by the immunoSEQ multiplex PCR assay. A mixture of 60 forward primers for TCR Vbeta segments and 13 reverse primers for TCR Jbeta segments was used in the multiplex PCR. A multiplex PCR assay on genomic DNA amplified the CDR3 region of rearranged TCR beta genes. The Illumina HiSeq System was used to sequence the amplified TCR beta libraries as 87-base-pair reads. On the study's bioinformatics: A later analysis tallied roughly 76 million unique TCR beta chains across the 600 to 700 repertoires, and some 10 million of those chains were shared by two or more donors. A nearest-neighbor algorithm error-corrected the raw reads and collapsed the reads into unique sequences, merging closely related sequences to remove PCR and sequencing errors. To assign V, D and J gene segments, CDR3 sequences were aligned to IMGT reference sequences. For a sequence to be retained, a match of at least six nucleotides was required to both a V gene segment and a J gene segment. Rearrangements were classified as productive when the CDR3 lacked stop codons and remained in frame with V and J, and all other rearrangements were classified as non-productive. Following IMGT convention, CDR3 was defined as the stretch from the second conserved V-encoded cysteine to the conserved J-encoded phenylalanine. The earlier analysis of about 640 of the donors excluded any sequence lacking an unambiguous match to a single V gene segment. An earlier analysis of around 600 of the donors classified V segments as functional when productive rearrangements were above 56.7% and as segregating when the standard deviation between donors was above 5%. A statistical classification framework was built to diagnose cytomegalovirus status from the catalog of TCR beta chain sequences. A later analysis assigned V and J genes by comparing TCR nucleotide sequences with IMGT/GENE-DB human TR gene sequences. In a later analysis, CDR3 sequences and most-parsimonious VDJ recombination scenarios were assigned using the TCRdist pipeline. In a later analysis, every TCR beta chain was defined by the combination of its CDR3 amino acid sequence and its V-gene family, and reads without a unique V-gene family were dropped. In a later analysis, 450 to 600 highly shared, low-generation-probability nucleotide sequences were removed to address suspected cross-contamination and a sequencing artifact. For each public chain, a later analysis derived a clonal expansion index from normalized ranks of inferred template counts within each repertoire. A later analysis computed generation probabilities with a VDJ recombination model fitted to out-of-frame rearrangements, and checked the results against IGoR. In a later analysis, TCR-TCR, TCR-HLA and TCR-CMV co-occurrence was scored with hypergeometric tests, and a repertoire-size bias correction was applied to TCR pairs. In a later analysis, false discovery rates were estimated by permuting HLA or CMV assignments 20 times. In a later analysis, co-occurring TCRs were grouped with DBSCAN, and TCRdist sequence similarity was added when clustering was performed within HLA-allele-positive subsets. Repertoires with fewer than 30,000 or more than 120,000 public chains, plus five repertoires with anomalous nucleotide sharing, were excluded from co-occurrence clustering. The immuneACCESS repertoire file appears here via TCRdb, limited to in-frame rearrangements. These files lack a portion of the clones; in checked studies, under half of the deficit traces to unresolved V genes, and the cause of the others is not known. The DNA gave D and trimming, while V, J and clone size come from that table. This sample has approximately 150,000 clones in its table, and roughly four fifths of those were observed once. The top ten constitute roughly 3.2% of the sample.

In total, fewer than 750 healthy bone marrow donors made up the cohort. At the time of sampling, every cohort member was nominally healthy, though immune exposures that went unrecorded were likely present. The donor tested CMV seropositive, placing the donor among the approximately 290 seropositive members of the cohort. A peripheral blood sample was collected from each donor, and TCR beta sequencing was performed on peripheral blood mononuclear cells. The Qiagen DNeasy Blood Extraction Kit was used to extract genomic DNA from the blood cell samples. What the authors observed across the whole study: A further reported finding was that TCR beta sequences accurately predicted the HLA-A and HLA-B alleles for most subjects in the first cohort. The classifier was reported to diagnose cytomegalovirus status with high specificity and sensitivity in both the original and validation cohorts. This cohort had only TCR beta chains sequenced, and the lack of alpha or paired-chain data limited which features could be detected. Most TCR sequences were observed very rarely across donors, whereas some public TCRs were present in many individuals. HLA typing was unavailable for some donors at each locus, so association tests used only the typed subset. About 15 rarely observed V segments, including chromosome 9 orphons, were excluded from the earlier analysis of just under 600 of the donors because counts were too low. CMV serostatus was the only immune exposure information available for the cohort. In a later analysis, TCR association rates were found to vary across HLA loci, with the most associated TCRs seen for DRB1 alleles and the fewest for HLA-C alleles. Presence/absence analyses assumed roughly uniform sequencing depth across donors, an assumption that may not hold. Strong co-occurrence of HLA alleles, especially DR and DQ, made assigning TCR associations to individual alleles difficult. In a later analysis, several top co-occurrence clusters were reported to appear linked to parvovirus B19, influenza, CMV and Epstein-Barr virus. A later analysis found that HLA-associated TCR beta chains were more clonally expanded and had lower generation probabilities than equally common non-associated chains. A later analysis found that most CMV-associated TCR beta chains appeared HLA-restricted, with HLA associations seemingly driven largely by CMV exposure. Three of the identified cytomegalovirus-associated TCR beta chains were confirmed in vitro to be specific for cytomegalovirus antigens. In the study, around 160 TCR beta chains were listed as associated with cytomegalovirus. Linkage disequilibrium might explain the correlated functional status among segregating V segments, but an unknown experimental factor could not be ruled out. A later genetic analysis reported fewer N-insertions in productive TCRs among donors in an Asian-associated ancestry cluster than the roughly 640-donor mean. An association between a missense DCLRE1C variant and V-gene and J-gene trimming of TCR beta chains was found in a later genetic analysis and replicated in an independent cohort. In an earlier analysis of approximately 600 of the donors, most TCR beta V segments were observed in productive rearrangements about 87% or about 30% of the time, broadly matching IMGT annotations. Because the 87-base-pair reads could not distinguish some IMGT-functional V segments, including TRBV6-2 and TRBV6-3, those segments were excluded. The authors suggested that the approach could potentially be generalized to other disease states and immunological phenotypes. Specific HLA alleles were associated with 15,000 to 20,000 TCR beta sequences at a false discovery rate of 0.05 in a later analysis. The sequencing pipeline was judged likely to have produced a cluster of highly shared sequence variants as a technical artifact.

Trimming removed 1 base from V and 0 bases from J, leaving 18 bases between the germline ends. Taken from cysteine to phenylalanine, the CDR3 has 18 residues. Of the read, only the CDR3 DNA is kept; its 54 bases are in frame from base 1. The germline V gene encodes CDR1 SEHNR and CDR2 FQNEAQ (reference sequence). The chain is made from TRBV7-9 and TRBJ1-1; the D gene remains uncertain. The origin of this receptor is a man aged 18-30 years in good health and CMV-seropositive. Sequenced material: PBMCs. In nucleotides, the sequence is TGTGCCAGCAGCTTAGGCCCACGGTTCTACCCTATGAACACTGAAGCTTTCTTT. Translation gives CASSLGPRFYPMNTEAFF.